What follows describes a single TCR beta chain. The source of the sample is a study of blood T cell repertoires in COVID-19. About the research overall: Acute and convalescent COVID-19 specimens originated in the United States, Italy and Spain.

Membership in each cohort depended on participant-reported clinical history. Method: immunoSEQ multiplex PCR; TCRdb's copy keeps in-frame clones and lacks some. The table lists 300,000 to 350,000 clones, around 91% of them singletons, with approximately 4% in the top ten. The V and J ends lost 2 bases and 0 bases respectively, with 4 bases between them. Germline V gene data show CDR1 as SGHAT and CDR2 as FQNNGV. The CDR3 is 14 amino acids. Sequenced sample: PBMCs or T cells enriched from blood (not recorded which). The clonotype was recovered from a woman between 18 and 30 years old with acute COVID-19. The chain employs TRBV11-2 and TRBJ1-4; D gene unclear. The CDR3, as DNA: TGTGCCAGCAGCTTAACAACAACTAATGAAAAACTGTTTTTT. Translating it yields CASSLTTTNEKLFF.